These 2 T cell receptor beta chains were all obtained from the same sample, sequenced in a study of T cell responses to AZD1222 COVID-19 vaccine. TCRdb keeps only in-frame clones here, not all; method: immunoSEQ multiplex PCR. The table includes 100,000 to 150,000 clones, about nine tenths detected once. The input for sequencing was peripheral blood, taken on day 0 of AZD1222 vaccination. Receptor source: an adult in good health.

This chain links TRBV5-6 with TRBJ2-7, with 11 positions matching TRBD1. The germline V gene encodes CDR1 SGHDT and CDR2 YYEEEE. This CDR3 contains 15 residues. V shed 4 bases, J shed 2 bases, and the junction held 5 bases outside the gene matches. The CDR3 loop is CASSDGTGGPYEQYF. CDR3 nucleotides: TGTGCCAGCAGCGACGGGACAGGGGGTCCCTACGAGCAGTACTTC.

The V and J genes are TRBV18 and TRBJ1-2; 9 bases are a match to TRBD1. There are 15 residues in the CDR3. Germline V lookup: CDR1 KGHSH, CDR2 LQKENI. J gave up 6 bases and V 0 bases, and 5 bases lay outside the gene matches. CDR3 protein: CASSPPADRGNGYTF. The CDR3, as DNA: TGTGCCAGCTCACCACCGGCAGACAGGGGGAATGGCTACACCTTC.